This T cell receptor (beta chain) was recorded in a study of T cells in Graves' hyperthyroidism and ophthalmopathy. RNA transcripts gave rise to amplified TCR beta CDR3 regions. First-round RT-PCR targeting the TCR CDR3 was performed with the HTBI primer set. TCRdb redid the calling of the multiplex PCR reads with MiXCR, one entry per CDR3 protein. Of hundreds of thousands of distinct CDR3 sequences listed, 18% were seen once; the top ten hold around 15%. CDR3 size: 16 residues. Germline CDR1 and CDR2: SNHLY and FYNNEI. Regarding this clonotype: A junction boundary mismatches the germline segment, possibly from a read error.

The sequence came from a woman aged 45-59 years with Graves' hyperthyroidism that later progressed to Graves' ophthalmopathy. The sequenced material came from blood. The rearrangement uses TRBV2 and TRBJ1-4; TRBD1 matches 9 bases. Here the CDR3 DNA reads TGTGCCGGCAGTGAAGTACAGGGGGCGGCGGGTGAAAAACTGTTTTTT. Its translation is CAGSEVQGAAGEKLFF.